These 13 T cell receptor beta chains share one sample of origin, sequenced in a study of cytomegalovirus exposure and HLA in healthy donors. The PCR employed 60 Vbeta primers together with 13 Jbeta primers. The table came from immunoSEQ multiplex PCR; TCRdb's copy has only in-frame clones and leaves some out. The table lists about 200,000 clones, more than 75% of them singletons. The sample taken for sequencing was PBMCs. These receptors originate from a woman aged 40 to 49 in good health and CMV-seronegative.

The table lists this clone with a few counts. This chain links TRBV28 with TRBJ1-2; 7 bases align to TRBD1. V lost 6 bases to trimming and J lost 8 bases; unmatched junction nucleotides: 33. Germline CDR1 is MDHEN and CDR2 is SYDVKM. This CDR3 is 21 amino acids long. As DNA, the CDR3 is TGTGCCAGCAGGCCGAAGTGGCTACTCCGGGACAGTTTACTTATGGTTCGAGGCTACACCTTC. This sequence encodes CASRPKWLLRDSLLMVRGYTF.

The genes are TRBV29-1 and TRBJ1-2; maybe TRBD1 (5 bases). There are 15 residues in the CDR3. V shed 5 bases and J shed 3 bases, with 19 bases lying between them. Germline-derived CDR1 and CDR2 are SQVTM and ANQGSEA. The CDR3 DNA reads TGCAGCGTTCACGGGGGACCCGAAGGAGACTATGGCTACACCTTC. Translation gives CSVHGGPEGDYGYTF.

The CDR3 protein is CASSYWETSGSPNTGELFF. The CDR3 nucleotides read TGCGCCAGCAGCTATTGGGAGACTAGCGGGAGCCCAAACACCGGGGAGCTGTTTTTT. The chain links TRBV5-1 to TRBJ2-2, with TRBD2 matching 12 bases. Germline V gene sequence: CDR1 SGHRS, CDR2 YFSETQ. This CDR3 contains 19 residues. V lost 3 bases, J lost 2 bases, and 11 bases stayed unmatched.

The chain uses TRBV2 and TRBJ2-5, with TRBD1 as a possible D gene (6 bases). The CDR3 runs 15 residues. CDR1 SNHLY and CDR2 FYNNEI come from the germline V gene. Trimming pared 10 bases from V and 6 bases from J, leaving 24 bases between. The CDR3 loop reads CATPRFTGRSQTQYF. Here the CDR3 DNA reads TGTGCCACTCCAAGGTTTACAGGGCGGTCGCAGACCCAGTACTTC. Supplemented by reference TRBV2 and TRBJ2-5, the full variable domain reads EPEVTQTPSHQVTQMGQEVILRCVPISNHLYFYWYRQILGQKVEFLVSFYNNEISEKSEIFDDQFSVERPDGSNFTLKIRSTKLEDSAMYFCATPRFTGRSQTQYFGPGTRLLVL.

This rearrangement joins TRBV27 to TRBJ1-1; D is ambiguous. Germline loops: CDR1 MNHEY, CDR2 SMNVEV (reference sequence). The CDR3 has 14 amino acids. The V end lost 6 bases, the J end lost 5 bases, and 16 bases lay between the germline ends. The CDR3 sequence: CASSPAGYWTEAFF. The CDR3 nucleotides are TGTGCCAGCAGCCCGGCGGGGTATTGGACTGAAGCTTTCTTT.

This clone was detected only a few times. The rearrangement uses TRBV2 and TRBJ1-2; D perhaps matches TRBD1 (5 bases). CDR3 size: 14 residues. CDR1 and CDR2 from the germline V gene are SNHLY and FYNNEI. Trimming cost V 7 bases and J 2 bases, with 14 bases left between them. CDR3 nucleotides: TGTGCCAGCAAGTTTCAGTCAGGGAACTATGGCTACACCTTC. Translation gives CASKFQSGNYGYTF.

The chain combines TRBV21-1 with TRBJ1-5. TRBV21-1 is assigned pseudogene status. The CDR3 is made up of 19 amino acids. The CDR3 spells CASSKEAGRKRDSNQPQHF. The CDR3 nucleotides are TGTGCCAGCAGCAAAGAGGCGGGGAGGAAGAGAGATAGCAATCAGCCCCAGCATTTT.

Remarks on this clone: Different DNA sequences within this sample yield the same CDR3. V gene TRBV7-7 combines with J gene TRBJ2-5; D is unresolved. The germline V gene encodes CDR1 SSHAT and CDR2 FNYEAQ (reference sequence). The germline V and J ends were trimmed by 6 bases and 3 bases, with 17 bases remaining between them. This CDR3 has 15 residues. CDR3 residues: CASSRTTWSKETQYF. The CDR3 bases are TGTGCCAGCAGTAGAACTACCTGGTCCAAAGAGACCCAGTACTTC.

The V call is TRBV6-5, the J call TRBJ2-1; 8 bases fit TRBD1. CDR1 is MNHEY, CDR2 SVGAGI, per germline. CDR3 length equals 15 residues. The junction had 4 bases not matched to a gene; V was cut back by 6 bases and J by 0 bases. The CDR3 region is CASSLDRGSYNEQFF. Written as DNA, the CDR3 is TGTGCCAGCAGCCTTGACAGGGGCTCCTACAATGAGCAGTTCTTC.

Only a few counts were recorded for this clone. The chain combines TRBV6-4 with TRBJ2-1; D may be TRBD1 (5 bases). The CDR3 extends over 17 amino acids. Germline CDR1 reads MRHNA; CDR2 reads SNTAGT. The ends were cut back, 2 bases at V and 0 bases at J, with 14 bases in the middle. The CDR3 protein is CASSDLPGLSSYNEQFF. Written as DNA, the CDR3 is TGTGCCAGCAGTGACCTTCCAGGGCTGAGCTCCTACAATGAGCAGTTCTTC.

This chain uses TRBV2 with TRBJ1-5; the D is unclear. Germline CDR1 is SNHLY and CDR2 is FYNNEI. V shed 6 bases and J shed 4 bases, with 10 bases lying between them. This CDR3 contains 13 residues. The CDR3 DNA is TGTGCCAGCAGAGAGGTAGAGAATCAGCCCCAGCATTTT. Translation gives CASREVENQPQHF.

The chain is built from TRBV11-2 and TRBJ1-6, with a possible D match to TRBD1 (5 bases). Deletions cut 3 bases from V and 8 bases from J, with 8 bases between. This CDR3 comprises 13 residues. Germline V gene sequence: CDR1 SGHAT, CDR2 FQNNGV. CDR3 coding DNA: TGTGCCAGCAGCTTTATCAGGGATTCACCCCTCCACTTT. It codes for CASSFIRDSPLHF.

This chain links TRBV7-2 with TRBJ1-2; D may be TRBD1 (6 bases). Germline lookup yields CDR1 SGHTA and CDR2 FQGNSA. V was trimmed by 5 bases and J by 0 bases, leaving 10 bases between them. The CDR3 is 14 residues long. The chain's CDR3 is CASSPWTANYGYTF. The CDR3 DNA is TGTGCCAGCAGCCCCTGGACAGCTAACTATGGCTACACCTTC.